This record covers a single T cell receptor beta chain. The antigen is unknown. The data originate from a study of cytomegalovirus exposure and HLA in healthy donors. Study details: Researchers found that approximately 85% of 350 to 500 genotyped donors fell within the Caucasian-associated ancestry cluster.

Study-level findings and limits: Earlier analysis found most TCR beta V segments productive about 90% or about 30% of the time.

The CDR3 length is 14 residues. Germline V gene data show CDR1 as MDHEN and CDR2 as SYDVKM. Trimming cost V 5 bases and J 4 bases; bases outside gene matches: 6. PCR used 60 Vbeta primers and 13 Jbeta primers. Some clones are missing from TCRdb's copy, which holds only in-frame ones; the method was immunoSEQ multiplex PCR. The sample records 150,000 to 200,000 clones, approximately 80% being singletons. There were likely unrecorded immune exposures, though donors were nominally healthy when sampled. The genes are TRBV28 and TRBJ1-2; 8 bases are shared with TRBD1. The specimen was PBMCs. The TCR originated in a woman younger than 45 in good health and CMV-seronegative. The CDR3 reads CASSMQGAVYGYTF. CDR3 nucleotides: TGTGCCAGCAGTATGCAGGGGGCGGTCTATGGCTACACCTTC.